The present entry profiles one T cell receptor beta chain with its context. Its antigen is currently unknown. The data were taken from a study of radiotherapy plus CTLA-4 blockade in lung cancer. Study details: Objective responses emerged in 15% to 20% of patients, and 30% to 40% attained disease control. Study-level findings and limits: Early blood T cell clone dynamics reportedly forecast response best, with interferon-beta. There was expansion of tumor-derived TCR clones in blood after radiotherapy plus ipilimumab.

Only in-frame clones appear in the TCRdb table, and some are missing; sequencing was by immunoSEQ multiplex PCR. The sample holds approximately 80,000 clones; just under 75% are singletons and the top ten take more than 8%. CDR1 and CDR2 (germline): SGHRS, YFSETQ. V was cut by 1 base and J by 3 bases, with 7 bases left in between. This CDR3 spans 14 amino acids. Ipilimumab-mediated CTLA-4 blockade plus focal radiation was given to patients having chemo-refractory metastatic non-small-cell lung cancer. The source of this sequence is a human donor with non-small cell lung cancer whose response to radiotherapy plus ipilimumab could not be evaluated. The rearrangement links TRBV5-1 to TRBJ1-4, with a weak D call TRBD1 (5 bases). Sequenced here: peripheral blood, sampled from a patient treated with radiotherapy plus ipilimumab. The CDR3 DNA follows: TGCGCCAGCAGCTTGCAGGGATCTAATGAAAAACTGTTTTTT. This sequence encodes CASSLQGSNEKLFF.